Listed here is a single TCR beta chain. Authors' data handling: Nucleated cell counts were estimated from reference gene primer amplification. Repertoires were generated with immunoSEQ multiplex PCR, while TCRdb's copy carries only in-frame clones and drops some. Clonal size and the V and J genes are those of that table, whereas D and trimming came from the DNA. The table lists about 310,000 clones, about nine tenths of them singletons. Trimming took 5 bases from V and 0 from J; bases not matched to a gene: 14. Germline CDR1 SGHTA, CDR2 FQGTGA. This CDR3 is built from 19 residues. This sample was taken from a study of blood T cell repertoires in COVID-19. Looking at the study overall: Specimens from acute and convalescent COVID-19 originated in the United States, Italy and Spain. Nucleic acid was either cDNA or gDNA, and it came from T cells, B-cell-depleted T cells, or PBMCs.

This sequence was found in a man between 45 and 60 years old with active or convalescent COVID-19. Sequencing was done on a sample of peripheral blood. The chain carries TRBV7-3 and TRBJ2-2; 8 bases line up with TRBD2. The CDR3, as DNA: TGTGCCAGCAGCCCCTCGCTTGGGCTAGCGGGCGCGAACACCGGGGAGCTGTTTTTT. Its translation: CASSPSLGLAGANTGELFF. Full variable domain (missing parts from reference TRBV7-3 and TRBJ2-2): GAGVSQTPSNKVTEKGKYVELRCDPISGHTALYWYRQSLGQGPEFLIYFQGTGAADDSGLPNDRFFAVRPEGSVSTLKIQRTERGDSAVYLCASSPSLGLAGANTGELFFGEGSRLTVL.